These 20 T cell receptor beta chains share one sample of origin, sequenced in a study of CD8+CD57+ T cells in acquired aplastic anemia. Profiling of TCR beta VDJ combinations and CDR3 sequences used genomic DNA as template. Using its own MiXCR run on the reads, TCRdb lists one record per CDR3 protein. The sample records under 250,000 distinct CDR3 sequences, about 37% being singletons. The specimen sequenced was sorted CD4+, CD8+, or CD8+CD57+ T cells (not recorded which) from PBMCs. All receptors come from a human donor in good health, serving as a control.

The rearrangement joins TRBV20-1 to TRBJ1-2, with D possibly TRBD1 on 5 matching bases. Germline assignment: CDR1 DFQATT and CDR2 SNEGSKA (reference sequence). The CDR3 spans 12 residues. Trimming pared 4 bases from V and 8 bases from J, leaving 14 bases between. The CDR3 DNA reads as TGCAGTGCTACCCCCAGGGTGAGAGGCTACACCTTC. Amino acids: CSATPRVRGYTF.

This clonotype was seen ten or more times. This chain links TRBV10-3 with TRBJ2-1; 9 nucleotides align to TRBD2. Germline V gene lookup returns CDR1 ENHRY and CDR2 SYGVKD. The CDR3 is made up of 11 amino acids. J gave up 16 bases and V 4 bases, and 5 bases lay outside the gene matches. CDR3 nucleotide sequence: TGTGCCATCAGTGCGTCTAGCGGGGCCTTCTTC. Protein: CAISASSGAFF.

Ten or more counts support this clonotype. The V gene is TRBV25-1, the J gene TRBJ2-1, with 10 nucleotides matching TRBD2. The CDR3 runs to 15 residues. Trimming removed 4 bases from V and 5 bases from J; junction bases left unmatched: 5. Germline V lookup: CDR1 MGHDK, CDR2 SYGVNS. CDR3 bases: TGTGCCAGCAGTGTTTTAACTAGCGGGGACAATGAGCAGTTCTTC. It encodes CASSVLTSGDNEQFF.

This clonotype was seen a few times. The chain couples TRBV12-3 or TRBV12-4 to TRBJ2-2; TRBD2 aligns across 10 bases. V was clipped by 9 bases and J by 2 bases; unmatched bases: 6. The CDR3 contains 15 residues. Here the CDR3 DNA reads TGTGCCAGTGGGAGCGGGGGGGGAAACACCGGGGAGCTGTTTTTT. Amino acids: CASGSGGGNTGELFF.

This clonotype was counted between two and nine times. This chain links TRBV6-5 with TRBJ2-6; D is undetermined. Trimming cost V 7 bases and J 4 bases, with 11 bases left between them. The germline gives CDR1 MNHEY, CDR2 SVGAGI. The CDR3 consists of 14 residues. CDR3: CASKGQRGANVLTF. The DNA for the CDR3 is TGTGCCAGCAAGGGTCAGAGGGGGGCCAACGTCCTGACTTTC.

The chain is built from TRBV2 and TRBJ2-1; 9 bases agree with TRBD2. The CDR3 consists of 13 residues. J lost 9 bases, V lost 5 bases, and 5 bases had no gene match. The germline CDR1 and CDR2 sequences are SNHLY and FYNNEI. CDR3 nucleotide sequence: TGTGCCAGCAGTTTCGGACTAGCGAGTGAGCAGTTCTTC. This sequence encodes CASSFGLASEQFF.

This chain uses TRBV2 with TRBJ2-2; D gene unclear. V dropped 5 bases and J dropped 0 bases, with 13 bases sitting between them. The CDR3 sequence is 16 residues long. Germline CDR1 reads SNHLY; CDR2 reads FYNNEI. The CDR3 DNA follows: TGTGCCAGCAGTTCCCTGGGCGAGCCGAACACCGGGGAGCTGTTTTTT. Translated: CASSSLGEPNTGELFF.

This clonotype was seen ten or more times. The chain's CDR3 is CATSRGTGLYEQYF. The CDR3 bases are TGTGCCACCAGCAGAGGGACAGGACTCTACGAGCAGTACTTC. The V gene is TRBV15, the J gene TRBJ2-7; 7 bases align to TRBD1. The J segment lost 3 bases and the V segment lost 1 base, leaving 3 bases of the junction unmatched. Germline V gene data show CDR1 as LNHNV and CDR2 as YYDKDF (reference sequence). The CDR3 covers 14 residues.

The chain employs TRBV9 and TRBJ2-5; the match to TRBD2 covers 7 bases. The CDR3 is made up of 14 amino acids. The germline CDR1 and CDR2 sequences are SGDLS and YYNGEE. Trimming took 0 bases from V and 7 from J; bases not matched to a gene: 6. The CDR3 nucleotides read TGTGCCAGCAGCGTAGTTCCCTCGGGGGGGACCCAGTACTTC. Translated: CASSVVPSGGTQYF.

Ten or more counts support this clonotype. This rearrangement joins TRBV29-1 to TRBJ2-7, with D possibly being TRBD1 or TRBD2 (5 bases each). The CDR3 length is 11 residues. The germline gives CDR1 SQVTM, CDR2 ANQGSEA. V lost 4 bases to trimming and J lost 5 bases, with 9 bases between them. CDR3 coding DNA: TGCAGCGTTGGGGGGTACGACGAGCAGTACTTC. This encodes CSVGGYDEQYF.

The CDR3 spells CASSYSFIQGQYNEQFF. In DNA, the CDR3 is TGTGCCAGCAGTTACTCGTTTATCCAGGGACAGTACAATGAGCAGTTCTTC. The V call is TRBV6-5, the J call TRBJ2-1; 7 positions match TRBD1. The CDR3 extends over 17 amino acids. Trimming removed 0 bases from V and 4 bases from J; junction bases left unmatched: 9. From germline, CDR1 is MNHEY and CDR2 SVGAGI.

To note about this clonotype: This may be a read error, as it is one base from a much larger clone. The chain combines TRBV7-9 with TRBJ2-7; 9 nucleotides agree with TRBD1. Germline V gene sequence: CDR1 SEHNR, CDR2 FQNEAQ (reference sequence). The length of the CDR3 is 15 residues. This chain's CDR3 is CASSLGGTGNYGQYF. The CDR3 DNA is TGTGCCAGCAGCTTAGGCGGGACAGGGAACTACGGGCAGTACTTC. The full variable domain, in which reference TRBV7-9 and TRBJ2-7 provide the parts outside the CDR3, is DTGVSQNPRHKITKRGQNVTFRCDPISEHNRLYWYRQTLGQGPEFLTYFQNEAQLEKSRLLSDRFSAERPKGSFSTLEIQRTEQGDSAMYLCASSLGGTGNYGQYFGPGTRLTVT.

The V call is TRBV19, the J call TRBJ2-6; 7 bases match TRBD2. The CDR3 is made up of 15 amino acids. The trim removed 7 bases at V and 3 bases at J, leaving 6 bases unmatched. Germline V gene sequence: CDR1 LNHDA, CDR2 SQIVND (reference sequence). The CDR3 sequence: CASTRPGGGANVLTF. CDR3 DNA: TGTGCCAGTACCCGCCCGGGAGGTGGGGCCAACGTCCTGACTTTC.

This clonotype was recorded many times. The chain uses TRBV11-2 and TRBJ2-7, with TRBD2 identical over 8 bases. Looked up from germline, CDR1 is SGHAT and CDR2 is FQNNGV. This CDR3 contains 13 residues. The J segment lost 6 bases and the V segment lost 7 bases, leaving 8 bases of the junction unmatched. The CDR3 is CASTGTSLREQYF. CDR3 bases: TGTGCCAGCACAGGGACTAGTCTTCGCGAGCAGTACTTC. Looking up the rest from reference TRBV11-2 and TRBJ2-7 gives the full variable domain: EAGVAQSPRYKIIEKRQSVAFWCNPISGHATLYWYQQILGQGPKLLIQFQNNGVVDDSQLPKDRFSAERLKGVDSTLKIQPAKLEDSAVYLCASTGTSLREQYFGPGTRLTVT.

This clonotype was recorded at least ten times. Here the CDR3 DNA reads TGCGCCAGCAGCAAATTGGACGACTCCACCGGGGAGCTGTTTTTT. Translation: CASSKLDDSTGELFF. The chain is built from TRBV10-2 and TRBJ2-2; D gene ambiguous. Trimming cost V 6 bases and J 4 bases, with 15 bases left between them. The germline V gene has CDR1 WSHSY and CDR2 SAAADI. The CDR3 has 15 residues.

This clonotype was found a few times. J is TRBJ1-5 and V is TRBV5-4; D remains ambiguous. Germline V gene data show CDR1 as SGHNT and CDR2 as YYREEE (reference sequence). Trimming left V 0 bases short and J 4 bases short, with 20 bases between. The CDR3 consists of 18 residues. The CDR3 protein is CASSLGSDGVRGNQPQHF. CDR3 bases: TGTGCCAGCAGCTTGGGGTCTGATGGGGTTAGAGGAAATCAGCCCCAGCATTTT.

As concerns this clonotype: This may be a read error: a much more frequent sequence differs by one nucleotide. The conserved phenylalanine or tryptophan normally closing the CDR3 is absent here, so this likely arose from a read error. The V and J genes are TRBV6-1 and TRBJ2-7; D not resolved. The CDR3 is 15 residues long. Deletions cut 3 bases from V and 3 bases from J, with 15 bases between. Looked up from germline, CDR1 is MNHNS and CDR2 is SASEGT. In DNA form, the CDR3 reads TGTGCCAGCAGTGACGCCCGGGTGCCTAACTACGAGCAGTACTCC. This codes for CASSDARVPNYEQYS.

This clonotype was counted only a few times. The V gene is TRBV2, the J gene TRBJ1-2, with no clear D. From germline, CDR1 is SNHLY and CDR2 FYNNEI. The CDR3 spans 12 residues. Trimming took off 2 bases at V and 10 bases at J, with 11 bases between the two ends. This CDR3 reads CASSEMDPVYTF. CDR3 bases: TGTGCCAGCAGTGAAATGGACCCGGTCTACACCTTC.

This clonotype was observed a handful of times. This chain joins TRBV12-3 or TRBV12-4 and TRBJ1-5; no definite D call. V was cut by 2 bases and J by 2 bases, with 19 bases left in between. The CDR3 loop spans 18 amino acids. In nucleotides, the CDR3 is TGTGCCAGCAGTTTACGGAGTTCCGGCGGATTTGGCAATCAGCCCCAGCATTTT. Protein product: CASSLRSSGGFGNQPQHF.

This clonotype was counted a few times. The CDR3 bases are TGTGCCAGCAGTCGGGACGGAATCTCTGGGGCCAACGTCCTGACTTTC. Residues: CASSRDGISGANVLTF. V gene TRBV5-4 combines with J gene TRBJ2-6, with D perhaps matching TRBD1 or TRBD2 (5 bases each). Trimming removed 5 bases at V and 0 bases at J, with 12 bases between. Germline V gene sequence: CDR1 SGHNT, CDR2 YYREEE (reference sequence). The CDR3 contains 16 residues.